This T cell receptor (beta chain) originates from a study of blood T cell repertoires in COVID-19. Study-level information: Sites across the United States, Italy and Spain contributed samples from acute and convalescent COVID-19. From T cells, B-cell-depleted T cells, or PBMCs came the material, which was cDNA or gDNA.

Germline lookup yields CDR1 SGHTS and CDR2 YDEGEE. This CDR3 is 14 amino acids long. V lost 3 bases and J lost 4; bases outside the gene matches: 3. Original methodology: Amplification of reference gene primers provided the estimated nucleated cell counts. Some clones are missing from TCRdb's copy, which holds only in-frame ones; the method was immunoSEQ multiplex PCR. D and trimming come from the DNA, and the V and J calls and clone size come from that table. Of a few hundred thousand clones listed, roughly 87% were seen once; the top ten hold under 3%. This sequence originates from a woman aged 25 to 39 who had recovered from COVID-19. Sequenced material: PBMCs or T cells enriched from blood (not recorded which). The rearrangement joins TRBV5-8 to TRBJ1-2; 10 bases are shared with TRBD1. CDR3 in DNA: TGTGCCAGCAGCTCCAGGACAGGGGGCTATGGCTACACCTTC. Amino acids: CASSSRTGGYGYTF.